This T cell receptor beta chain was documented in a study of T cell responses to AZD1222 COVID-19 vaccine. Trimming cost V 3 bases and J 0 bases; bases outside gene matches: 2. The CDR3 contains 15 residues. CDR1 and CDR2 (germline): SGHAT, FQNNGV. TCRdb's table, derived via immunoSEQ multiplex PCR, lists solely in-frame clones and lacks some. The table shows roughly 120,000 clones, with 80% to 90% occurring only once. Study results and caveats: Repertoires were collected only later (after the peak T cell response had occurred).

This clone showed up just once. Its antigen is still unknown. This chain connects TRBV11-2 to TRBJ1-3, with 7 bases fitting TRBD1. Here the sequenced sample was peripheral blood, taken on day 0 of AZD1222 vaccination. The TCR comes from an adult in good health. This CDR3 is CASSFQGVSGNTIYF. The CDR3, as DNA: TGTGCCAGCAGCTTTCAGGGGGTCTCTGGAAACACCATATATTTT.